This T cell receptor beta chain stems from a study of CD8 T cells in ankylosing spondylitis. Study-level findings and limits: Disease-linked clones were found to be CD8+ and relatively rare in peripheral blood. Earlier studies detected some motif variants in reactive arthritis synovial fluid and blood.

Quantitative 5'-RACE with molecular barcodes was used to make the TCR beta libraries. TCRdb processed the 5' RACE reads anew with MiXCR; each CDR3 protein has one entry. Altogether about 340,000 distinct CDR3 sequences are present, roughly 14% being singletons, with the ten largest covering about 1.1%. There are a few counts of this clonotype. No antigen is known for it. Trimming left V 7 bases short and J 9 bases short, with 11 bases between. Germline lookup yields CDR1 SGHDT and CDR2 YYEEEE. The CDR3 is made up of 12 amino acids. The specimen sequenced was blood, either unsorted or a sorted T cell fraction (not recorded which). The sequence was collected from a male donor with ankylosing spondylitis or in good health (not recorded which). V is TRBV5-6 and J is TRBJ1-6, with a possible D match to TRBD1 (5 bases). CDR3 loop: CASGGNSSPLHF. The CDR3, as DNA: TGTGCCAGCGGGGGTAACAGTTCACCCCTCCACTTT.